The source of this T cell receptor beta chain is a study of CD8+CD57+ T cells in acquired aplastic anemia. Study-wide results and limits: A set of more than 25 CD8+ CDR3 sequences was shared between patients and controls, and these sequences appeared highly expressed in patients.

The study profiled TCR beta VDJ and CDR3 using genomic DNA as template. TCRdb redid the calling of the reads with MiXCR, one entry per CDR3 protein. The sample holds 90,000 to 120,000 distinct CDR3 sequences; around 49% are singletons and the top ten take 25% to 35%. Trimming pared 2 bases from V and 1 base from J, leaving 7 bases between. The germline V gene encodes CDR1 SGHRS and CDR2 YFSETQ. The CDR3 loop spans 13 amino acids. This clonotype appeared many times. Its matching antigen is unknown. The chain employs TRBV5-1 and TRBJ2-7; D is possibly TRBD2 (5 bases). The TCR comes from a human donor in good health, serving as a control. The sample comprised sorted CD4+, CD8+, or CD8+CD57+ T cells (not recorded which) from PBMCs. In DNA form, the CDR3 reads TGCGCCAGCAGCTTCCCGGGGTCCTACGAGCAGTACTTC. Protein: CASSFPGSYEQYF.